The rows below give T cell receptor beta chains drawn from one sample of a study of T-cell memory formation after mild COVID-19. TCRdb used MiXCR to reprocess the 5' RACE reads, holding one entry per CDR3 protein. The sample includes 560,000 or so distinct CDR3 sequences, roughly 17% seen only once; the top ten take less than 10%. The sequencing input was PBMCs or a T cell subset sorted from them (not recorded which). The source is an adult woman who had mild COVID-19 (a few samples of this study predate the infection). Cell type and time point are not known. Both conserved end residues are part of each CDR3. The D gene is left open where the match is weak. Only part of the rows carry a size: once, few, many, or a class if the clone is expanded.

d_call | j_call | v_call | clone_size | cdr3_aa | cdr3_nt
- | TRBJ2-4 | TRBV5-1 | few | CASSYAGPAAKNIQYF | TGCGCCAGCAGCTACGCGGGTCCGGCAGCCAAAAACATTCAGTACTTC
TRBD1 | TRBJ2-3 | TRBV5-1 | many | CASRPGQSTDTQYF | TGCGCCAGCAGGCCGGGACAGAGCACAGATACGCAGTATTTT
- | TRBJ1-6 | TRBV12-3/TRBV12-4 | few | CASRDGANSPLHF | TGTGCCAGCAGGGACGGAGCTAATTCACCCCTCCACTTT
- | TRBJ1-1 | TRBV6-1 | few | CASRGGRGRMMAWNTEAFF | TGTGCCAGCAGAGGCGGGAGGGGGAGGATGATGGCTTGGAACACTGAAGCTTTCTTT
- | TRBJ2-1 | TRBV19 | - | CASSPVGASSYNEQFF | TGTGCCAGTAGTCCCGTAGGGGCGAGCTCCTACAATGAGCAGTTCTTC
- | TRBJ2-3 | TRBV3-1 | many | CASSLGNTDTQYF | TGTGCCAGCAGCCTCGGGAACACAGATACGCAGTATTTT
- | TRBJ1-2 | TRBV19 | few | CASSRDYYGYTF | TGTGCCAGTAGCCGGGATTACTATGGCTACACCTTC
TRBD1 | TRBJ2-1 | TRBV7-9 | - | CASRRGDRVYNEQFF | TGTGCCAGCAGAAGAGGGGACAGGGTCTACAATGAGCAGTTCTTC
- | TRBJ2-5 | TRBV5-4 | - | CASSLPGGGRKETQYF | TGTGCCAGCAGCTTGCCTGGCGGGGGCCGTAAAGAGACCCAGTACTTC
- | TRBJ1-2 | TRBV6-5 | few | CASSPYVGGYGYTF | TGTGCCAGCAGTCCGTACGTAGGGGGCTATGGCTACACCTTC
TRBD1 | TRBJ2-1 | TRBV5-1 | many | CASSLGTGNEQFF | TGTGCCAGCAGCCTAGGGACAGGCAATGAGCAGTTCTTC
- | TRBJ2-3 | TRBV20-1 | - | CSAPGPGALTDTQYF | TGCAGTGCCCCAGGCCCGGGGGCTTTAACAGATACGCAGTATTTT
- | TRBJ1-2 | TRBV20-1 | - | CSARRVEGGNGYTF | TGCAGTGCTAGGCGAGTGGAGGGAGGGAATGGCTACACCTTC
TRBD2 | TRBJ2-5 | TRBV6-5 | - | CASRILATTSGRHGTQYF | TGTGCCAGCAGGATACTGGCCACTACTAGCGGGCGACATGGGACCCAGTACTTC
- | TRBJ2-5 | TRBV18 | few | CASSPPGPAETQYF | TGTGCCAGCTCACCACCAGGCCCCGCGGAGACCCAGTACTTC
TRBD1 | TRBJ1-4 | TRBV29-1 | many | CSVGTGREKLFF | TGCAGCGTCGGGACAGGGAGGGAAAAACTGTTTTTT
TRBD1 | TRBJ2-1 | TRBV5-1 | once | CASSSGQGNEQFF | TGCGCCAGCAGCTCGGGACAGGGCAATGAGCAGTTCTTC
TRBD2 | TRBJ2-7 | TRBV11-2 | once | CASTPGGDKIYEQYF | TGTGCCAGCACCCCCGGGGGGGACAAGATTTACGAGCAGTACTTC
TRBD1 | TRBJ2-7 | TRBV20-1 | many | CSARKDRDYSYEQYF | TGCAGTGCTAGGAAGGACAGGGATTACTCCTACGAGCAGTACTTC
- | TRBJ2-7 | TRBV24-1 | once | CATSERTSYEQYF | TGTGCCACCAGTGAGCGGACCTCATACGAGCAGTACTTC
- | TRBJ2-1 | TRBV29-1 | many | CSVEATLWDYNEQFF | TGCAGCGTTGAAGCCACCCTTTGGGATTACAATGAGCAGTTCTTC
- | TRBJ1-2 | TRBV29-1 | - | CSVVGVPWGYTF | TGCAGCGTTGTTGGGGTCCCGTGGGGCTACACCTTC
TRBD2 | TRBJ2-7 | TRBV5-6 | - | CASSQSLAGVDF | TGTGCCAGCAGCCAATCCCTAGCGGGGGTGGACTTC
TRBD2 | TRBJ2-1 | TRBV5-1 | - | CASSLEREGVSYNEQFF | TGCGCCAGCAGCCTAGAGCGGGAAGGTGTCTCCTACAATGAGCAGTTCTTC
TRBD1 | TRBJ1-4 | TRBV7-9 | - | CASSKRTGDEKLFF | TGTGCCAGCAGCAAACGGACAGGGGATGAAAAACTGTTTTTT
- | TRBJ2-3 | TRBV25-1 | - | CASSEPAAGTDTQYF | TGTGCCAGCAGTGAACCAGCGGCGGGCACAGATACGCAGTATTTT
- | TRBJ2-1 | TRBV7-7 | - | CASSTPGSNEQFF | TGTGCTAGCAGCACACCAGGGAGCAATGAGCAGTTCTTC